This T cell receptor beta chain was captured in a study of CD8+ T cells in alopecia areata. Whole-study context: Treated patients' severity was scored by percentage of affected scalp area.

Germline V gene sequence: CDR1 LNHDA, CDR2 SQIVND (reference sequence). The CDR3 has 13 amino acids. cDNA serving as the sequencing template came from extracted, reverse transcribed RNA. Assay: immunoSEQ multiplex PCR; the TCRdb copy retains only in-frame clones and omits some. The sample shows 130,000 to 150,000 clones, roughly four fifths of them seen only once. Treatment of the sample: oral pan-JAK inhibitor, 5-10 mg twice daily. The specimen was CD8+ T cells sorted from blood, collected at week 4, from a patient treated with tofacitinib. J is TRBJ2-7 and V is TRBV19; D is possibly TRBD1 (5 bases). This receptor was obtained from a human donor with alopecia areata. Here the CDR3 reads CRAFQGAPYEQYF. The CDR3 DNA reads TGTAGGGCGTTTCAGGGCGCCCCCTACGAGCAGTACTTC.